The clone carrying this T cell receptor beta chain was recorded once. This CDR3 has 14 amino acids. V lost 6 bases and J 2 bases, leaving 11 bases between the germline ends. Germline-derived CDR1 and CDR2 are SGHAT and FQDESV (reference sequence). As processed by the authors: How many nucleated cells were present was estimated from reference gene primer amplification. TCRdb's copy holds only in-frame clones and misses some; the assay was immunoSEQ multiplex PCR. Clonal size and the V and J genes are those of that table, whereas D and trimming came from the DNA. The sample carries roughly 480,000 clones, roughly nine tenths recorded once. The data derive from a study of blood T cell repertoires in COVID-19. Study information: T cells, B-cell-depleted T cells, or PBMCs provided the cDNA or gDNA that served as material.

Patients at the Seattle site were enrolled during active infection and followed longitudinally. The gene calls are TRBV11-1 and TRBJ2-1; D is ambiguous. The TCR comes from a man between 18 and 35 years old with COVID-19, enrolled during active disease. The sample taken for sequencing was peripheral blood. CDR3 coding DNA: TGTGCCAGCAGTACGGGTGCTACCTACAATGAGCAGTTCTTC. Translating gives CASSTGATYNEQFF.